These T cell receptor beta chains were read from a single sample in a study of blood T cell repertoires in COVID-19. The data were produced by immunoSEQ multiplex PCR, yet TCRdb's version contains in-frame clones alone and is incomplete. The repertoire consists of approximately 180,000 clones, with about 84% occurring once and the leading ten covering roughly 18%. The sequenced sample consisted of peripheral blood. Receptors originate from a person aged 65 to 85 with COVID-19, enrolled during active disease. CDR3s include the opening cysteine and the closing phenylalanine or tryptophan. D genes are given only for firm matches. Rows may omit the clone size; those that give it use once, few, many or a size class.

TRBJ1-5	.	TRBV12-3/TRBV12-4	.	CASSLAGDQPQHF	TGTGCCAGCAGTTTAGCCGGGGATCAGCCCCAGCATTTT
TRBJ2-5	.	TRBV7-2	.	CASAPGLRETQYF	TGTGCCAGCGCCCCGGGACTTCGGGAGACCCAGTACTTC
TRBJ2-7	TRBD2	TRBV13	.	CASSLGGAGGTYEQYF	TGTGCCAGCAGCTTAGGAGGAGCGGGGGGCACCTACGAGCAGTACTTC
TRBJ1-5	.	TRBV2	.	CASSAAGKQPQHF	TGTGCCAGCAGTGCGGCAGGGAAGCAGCCCCAGCATTTT
TRBJ1-4	TRBD1	TRBV5-1	once	CASSLRDRAVTNEKLFF	TGCGCCAGCAGCCTTCGGGACAGGGCAGTAACTAATGAAAAACTGTTTTTT
TRBJ2-2	.	TRBV6-2/TRBV6-3	.	CASSQLGAHTGELFF	TGTGCCAGCAGCCAGCTAGGGGCTCACACCGGGGAGCTGTTTTTT
TRBJ2-7	TRBD2	TRBV6-2/TRBV6-3	.	CASSTTRLAGGVYEQYF	TGTGCCAGCAGTACCACGAGACTAGCGGGAGGGGTATACGAGCAGTACTTC
TRBJ2-7	.	TRBV3-1/TRBV3-2	.	CASSRRLTGSYEQYF	TGTGCCAGCAGCCGACGGTTAACGGGCTCCTACGAGCAGTACTTC
TRBJ2-2	TRBD1	TRBV19	.	CASSIGARGRTGELFF	TGTGCCAGTAGTATCGGGGCAAGGGGGCGCACCGGGGAGCTGTTTTTT
TRBJ1-1	.	TRBV5-6	.	CASRAGTPNTEAFF	TGTGCCAGCAGAGCCGGGACACCGAACACTGAAGCTTTCTTT
TRBJ1-3	TRBD1	TRBV4-3	.	CASSQKGQISGNTIYF	TGCGCCAGCAGCCAAAAGGGACAGATCTCTGGAAACACCATATATTTT
TRBJ2-7	TRBD1	TRBV12-3/TRBV12-4	few	CASSAGQGYEQYF	TGTGCCAGCAGTGCGGGACAGGGTTACGAGCAGTACTTC
TRBJ2-7	.	TRBV4-3	.	CASSQQITGGAYEQYF	TGCGCCAGCAGCCAACAGATCACAGGGGGGGCCTACGAGCAGTACTTC
TRBJ2-3	.	TRBV5-5	.	CASSFEDFTDTQYF	TGTGCCAGCAGCTTTGAGGATTTCACAGATACGCAGTATTTT
TRBJ2-1	.	TRBV5-4	.	CASSLRRGDSSYNEQFF	TGTGCCAGCAGCTTAAGGCGGGGTGATAGCTCCTACAATGAGCAGTTCTTC
TRBJ1-2	.	TRBV21-1	once	CASSKSRVPYGYTF	TGTGCCAGCAGCAAGAGCAGGGTTCCCTATGGCTACACCTTC
TRBJ2-1	.	TRBV5-5	.	CASSFASSYNEQFF	TGTGCCAGCAGCTTCGCTAGCTCCTACAATGAGCAGTTCTTC
TRBJ2-5	.	TRBV4-3	.	CASSQDPRGGQETQYF	TGCGCCAGCAGCCAAGACCCCCGAGGGGGTCAGGAGACCCAGTACTTC
TRBJ1-2	.	TRBV12-3/TRBV12-4	.	CASSSTPGGYTF	TGTGCCAGCAGTTCCACCCCTGGCGGCTACACCTTC
TRBJ1-5	.	TRBV5-6	.	CASSRDSNQPQHF	TGTGCCAGCAGTAGAGATAGCAATCAGCCCCAGCATTTT
TRBJ2-3	TRBD2	TRBV27	few	CASSLGSGSGTDTQYF	TGTGCCAGCAGTTTAGGTAGCGGGAGTGGCACAGATACGCAGTATTTT
TRBJ1-5	TRBD1	TRBV5-1	.	CASSLGDDRATTNQPQHF	TGCGCCAGCAGCTTGGGTGACGACAGGGCTACGACCAATCAGCCCCAGCATTTT
TRBJ2-1	.	TRBV5-1	.	CASSLPNEQFF	TGCGCCAGCAGCCTCCCCAATGAGCAGTTCTTC
TRBJ2-7	.	TRBV5-6	.	CASSLEGLSYEQYF	TGTGCCAGCAGCTTGGAGGGGCTGAGCTACGAGCAGTACTTC
TRBJ1-4	TRBD1	TRBV28	.	CASSSGGTGDEKLFF	TGTGCCAGCAGTTCCGGCGGGACAGGGGATGAAAAACTGTTTTTT
TRBJ2-1	.	TRBV18	.	CASSPQGEQFF	TGTGCCAGCTCACCGCAGGGTGAGCAGTTCTTC
TRBJ1-1	.	TRBV30	.	CAWNRATEAFF	TGTGCCTGGAACAGGGCCACTGAAGCTTTCTTT
TRBJ1-4	.	TRBV11-1	.	CASSGGLNEKLFF	TGTGCCAGCAGCGGGGGCCTTAATGAAAAACTGTTTTTT
TRBJ2-7	TRBD2	TRBV27	.	CASSAPRGGTYEQYF	TGTGCCAGCAGTGCGCCTCGGGGGGGGACCTACGAGCAGTACTTC
TRBJ2-1	TRBD2	TRBV28	.	CASSFSPDAAGEGNEQFF	TGTGCCAGCAGTTTTTCCCCCGACGCTGCGGGAGAGGGCAATGAGCAGTTCTTC
TRBJ1-2	TRBD1	TRBV28	once	CASTQRSGGVNYGYTF	TGTGCCAGCACCCAAAGGTCAGGGGGAGTAAACTATGGCTACACCTTC
TRBJ2-7	TRBD2	TRBV7-2	few	CASSFVPGTSGRENEQYF	TGTGCCAGCAGCTTTGTTCCCGGGACTAGCGGGAGGGAAAACGAGCAGTACTTC
TRBJ1-6	TRBD1	TRBV5-1	.	CASSITGENSPLHF	TGCGCCAGCAGCATTACAGGGGAGAATTCACCCCTCCACTTT
TRBJ2-3	.	TRBV4-3	once	CASSQETWSSDTQYF	TGCGCCAGCAGCCAAGAAACCTGGAGTTCCGATACGCAGTATTTT
TRBJ2-4	.	TRBV30	.	CAWSRDTKNIQYF	TGTGCCTGGAGTCGGGATACAAAAAACATTCAGTACTTC
TRBJ2-3	TRBD2	TRBV5-1	.	CASTSREGLPTTDTQYF	TGCGCCAGCACCTCGCGGGAGGGCCTTCCTACTACAGATACGCAGTATTTT
TRBJ1-2	.	TRBV7-8	.	CASSLAPNSLYGYTF	TGTGCCAGCAGCTTAGCGCCAAACAGCCTCTATGGCTACACCTTC
TRBJ2-1	.	TRBV6-5	once	CASRQGQRLYNEQFF	TGTGCCAGCAGGCAGGGGCAAAGACTTTACAATGAGCAGTTCTTC
TRBJ2-1	.	TRBV5-1	.	CASSLGGPSYNEQFF	TGCGCCAGCAGCTTAGGCGGGCCGTCCTACAATGAGCAGTTCTTC
TRBJ1-1	.	TRBV3-1/TRBV3-2	once	CASSAVLGSNTEAFF	TGTGCCAGCAGCGCTGTTCTGGGGAGCAACACTGAAGCTTTCTTT
TRBJ1-5	.	TRBV3-1/TRBV3-2	.	CASSPLDGNQPQHF	TGTGCCAGCAGCCCCCTCGACGGGAATCAGCCCCAGCATTTT
TRBJ1-4	.	TRBV6-5	.	CASTTNEKLFF	TGTGCCAGCACAACAAATGAAAAACTGTTTTTT
TRBJ1-2	.	TRBV6-5	.	CASTLWAGSYGYTF	TGTGCCAGCACCCTTTGGGCAGGGTCCTATGGCTACACCTTC
TRBJ2-1	TRBD2	TRBV7-2	.	CASRGLAGVRGHEQFF	TGTGCCAGCAGGGGACTAGCGGGGGTTCGCGGTCATGAGCAGTTCTTC
TRBJ1-2	.	TRBV28	.	CASSSLGGGTF	TGTGCCAGCAGTTCCCTCGGGGGTGGCACCTTC
TRBJ2-2	TRBD1	TRBV7-3	.	CASSYTGGIAGELFF	TGTGCCAGCAGCTACACAGGGGGCATCGCCGGGGAGCTGTTTTTT
TRBJ1-6	TRBD1	TRBV7-2	.	CASSPRQGADSPLHF	TGTGCCAGCAGCCCCCGACAGGGGGCCGATTCACCCCTCCACTTT
TRBJ2-5	.	TRBV28	.	CATSGAGALEETQYF	TGTGCCACCTCCGGTGCGGGGGCCCTTGAAGAGACCCAGTACTTC
TRBJ2-7	.	TRBV4-1	.	CASSQVTGLEQYF	TGCGCCAGCAGCCAAGTGACAGGCCTGGAGCAGTACTTC
TRBJ2-2	TRBD2	TRBV5-4	.	CASSLRSGRADDRLGELFF	TGTGCCAGCAGCTTGCGTAGCGGGAGGGCCGACGATAGGCTCGGGGAGCTGTTTTTT
TRBJ2-7	.	TRBV6-4	.	CASSDSVSETYEQYF	TGTGCCAGCAGTGACTCGGTCAGCGAGACCTACGAGCAGTACTTC
TRBJ2-7	TRBD1	TRBV18	.	CASSPVDRGGEQYF	TGTGCCAGCTCACCAGTTGACAGGGGAGGCGAGCAGTACTTC
TRBJ2-1	TRBD2	TRBV19	.	CASSILGGRGYNEQFF	TGTGCCAGTAGTATATTGGGCGGGAGGGGGTACAATGAGCAGTTCTTC
TRBJ1-5	.	TRBV28	.	CASTKDGQFNQPQHF	TGTGCCAGCACAAAGGACGGACAATTCAATCAGCCCCAGCATTTT
TRBJ1-1	.	TRBV2	.	CASMGGRGRNTEAFF	TGTGCCAGCATGGGGGGTAGGGGCCGGAACACTGAAGCTTTCTTT
TRBJ1-4	.	TRBV28	.	CASTRGQSSRLNEKLFF	TGTGCCAGCACCCGAGGACAGTCGAGCCGTTTAAATGAAAAACTGTTTTTT